This T cell receptor beta chain was obtained from a study of blood T cell repertoires in COVID-19. This CDR3 comprises 13 residues. Germline CDR1 reads SGHTA; CDR2 reads FQGNSA. Trimming shortened V by 4 bases and J by 2 bases, and 6 bases separated the two germline ends. Sequencing used immunoSEQ multiplex PCR; TCRdb keeps in-frame clones, though not all of them. The sample includes a few hundred thousand clones, roughly nine tenths seen only once; the top ten take roughly 1.1%. This receptor was obtained from a man aged 30-40 years who had recovered from COVID-19. This chain connects TRBV7-2 to TRBJ2-1; D might be TRBD2 (6 bases). The sample consisted of PBMCs or T cells enriched from blood (not recorded which). This chain's CDR3 is CASSSGAYNEQFF. DNA of the CDR3: TGTGCCAGCAGCTCGGGAGCCTACAATGAGCAGTTCTTC.